Shown below are 27 T cell receptor beta chains from a single sample sequenced in a study of memory CD4+ T cells and cytomegalovirus serostatus (dated by TCRdb to about 2019). The library was obtained by the immunoSEQ multiplex PCR assay. In its TCRdb copy, this immuneACCESS table keeps in-frame sequences only and misses some clones. Where compared with another copy, unresolved V genes explain less than half of these, and the others have no known cause. This sample lists 70,000 to 90,000 clones; about 73% were detected once. Roughly 2.6% of the sample is taken by the ten largest. A FACSAria II was used to sort memory CD4+ T cells, defined as single viable CD3+CD4+CD8-CD45RO+ cells. What was sequenced was memory CD4+ T cells from blood. The receptors derive from an adult in good health and CMV-seropositive.

The chain employs TRBV5-1 and TRBJ1-1; maybe TRBD1 (6 bases). The ends were cut back, 4 bases at V and 5 bases at J, with 21 bases in the middle. The CDR3 length is 16 residues. Per germline, CDR1 SGHRS and CDR2 YFSETQ. The CDR3 region has the DNA TGCGCCAGCAGCGACCACGCCAGGGGCGCATATACTGAAGCTTTCTTT. Translated, it gives CASSDHARGAYTEAFF.

The rearrangement joins TRBV7-2 to TRBJ1-1; tentative D call: TRBD1 (5 bases). Germline V lookup: CDR1 SGHTA, CDR2 FQGNSA. V shed 0 bases and J shed 6 bases, with 14 bases lying between them. CDR3 length: 15 amino acids. DNA of the CDR3: TGTGCCAGCAGCTTAGCGGGGGAGGGGTGGGCTGAAGCTTTCTTT. It is translated as CASSLAGEGWAEAFF.

The rearrangement uses TRBV2 and TRBJ2-1, with D unclear. V was trimmed by 2 bases and J by 4 bases, leaving 12 bases between them. Germline V gene sequence: CDR1 SNHLY, CDR2 FYNNEI. This CDR3 has 15 amino acids. The CDR3 region is CASSENQRSYNEQFF. As DNA, the CDR3 is TGTGCCAGCAGTGAAAACCAGAGGAGTTACAATGAGCAGTTCTTC.

This clone was recorded only once. The chain combines TRBV6-1 with TRBJ2-2, with D uncertain. The CDR3 is 14 residues long. V lost 2 bases and J 5 bases, leaving 9 bases between the germline ends. Germline CDR1 MNHNS, CDR2 SASEGT. The CDR3 spells CASSEWFFTGELFF. The CDR3 DNA reads as TGTGCCAGCAGTGAATGGTTCTTTACCGGGGAGCTGTTTTTT.

The chain joins TRBV6-4 to TRBJ1-4; possible D gene TRBD1, 5 bases. V lost 2 bases and J 11 bases, leaving 12 bases between the germline ends. CDR1 is MRHNA, CDR2 SNTAGT, per germline. The CDR3 is 13 residues long. This CDR3 reads CASSDDRRGKLFF. The CDR3 DNA follows: TGTGCCAGCAGTGACGATAGAAGGGGTAAACTGTTTTTT.

V and J are TRBV9 and TRBJ1-2; 7 bases are shared with TRBD1. The junction had 3 bases not matched to a gene; V was cut back by 3 bases and J by 1 base. CDR1 is SGDLS and CDR2 is YYNGEE in the germline V gene. The CDR3 sequence is 14 residues long. As DNA, the CDR3 is TGTGCCAGCAGCGCGAGGGACAGTAACTATGGCTACACCTTC. Protein sequence: CASSARDSNYGYTF.

The rearrangement links TRBV7-6 to TRBJ2-2; the D gene is possibly TRBD2 (7 bases). Germline CDR1 SGHVS, CDR2 FNYEAQ. Between the trimmed V and J ends, which lost 1 base and 6 bases, there was a span of 15 bases. The CDR3 contains 16 residues. CDR3 sequence (DNA): TGTGCCAGCAGCTTAGGGGGAGGGGGAGCTTCCGGGGAGCTGTTTTTT. Its translation: CASSLGGGGASGELFF. Variable domain in full (rest from reference TRBV7-6 and TRBJ2-2): GAGVSQSPRYKVTKRGQDVALRCDPISGHVSLYWYRQALGQGPEFLTYFNYEAQQDKSGLPNDRFSAERPEGSISTLTIQRTEQRDSAMYRCASSLGGGGASGELFFGEGSRLTVL.

V is TRBV7-2 and J is TRBJ1-2; the D gene is possibly TRBD1 (5 bases). The CDR3 covers 14 residues. V was shortened by 5 bases and J by 6 bases, with 16 bases between the two germline ends. In germline, CDR1 is SGHTA, CDR2 FQGNSA. CDR3 DNA: TGTGCCAGCAGCCTCAGCCAGGGTGACAATGGCTACACCTTC. Encoded protein: CASSLSQGDNGYTF.

This chain joins TRBV2 and TRBJ1-1; D unclear. V was trimmed by 4 bases and J by 1 base, leaving 7 bases between them. Germline CDR1 reads SNHLY; CDR2 reads FYNNEI. The CDR3 spans 13 residues. The CDR3 DNA is TGTGCCAGCAGTGGACCAGCGAACACTGAAGCTTTCTTT. Its protein product is CASSGPANTEAFF.

The chain recombines TRBV7-9 with TRBJ2-1; a weak D match, TRBD2 (5 bases). CDR1 and CDR2 from the germline V gene are SEHNR and FQNEAQ (reference sequence). The CDR3 is 13 amino acids. Trimming stripped 1 base from V and 9 bases from J, with 10 bases between. CDR3 nucleotide sequence: TGTGCCAGCAGCTTAGAGCGGAGCGGTGAGCAGTTCTTC. Protein product: CASSLERSGEQFF.

The rearrangement uses TRBV11-3 and TRBJ2-3; D is perhaps TRBD2 (5 bases). V was cut by 0 bases and J by 5 bases, with 12 bases left in between. CDR3 length: 15 residues. The germline CDR1 and CDR2 sequences are SGHNT and YENEEA. The CDR3 sequence: CASSLEFRTVDTQYF. DNA of the CDR3: TGTGCCAGCAGCTTAGAGTTCCGGACTGTAGATACGCAGTATTTT.

The V call is TRBV7-2, the J call TRBJ2-5; 8 nucleotides align to TRBD2. The DNA end is a closer match to TRBJ2-7, so the J assignment may be wrong. Looked up from germline, CDR1 is SGHTA and CDR2 is FQGNSA. CDR3 size: 15 residues. The CDR3 nucleotides are TGTGCCAGCAGCTTAGATGGCGGGGGGTCCTACGAGCAGTACTTC. Its protein product is CASSLDGGGSYEQYF.

This clone has only one observation. J is TRBJ1-5 and V is TRBV4-1, with TRBD1 matching 9 bases. The CDR3 covers 17 residues. V was clipped by 2 bases and J by 0 bases; unmatched bases: 5. The germline gives CDR1 MGHRA, CDR2 YSYEKL. The CDR3 coding sequence is TGCGCCAGCAGCCAACAGACAGGGGGGAATAGCAATCAGCCCCAGCATTTT. The encoded protein is CASSQQTGGNSNQPQHF.

The chain joins TRBV15 to TRBJ1-1; the D is unclear. This CDR3 region has 15 residues. V dropped 0 bases and J dropped 3 bases, with 11 bases sitting between them. Germline V lookup: CDR1 LNHNV, CDR2 YYDKDF (reference sequence). The CDR3 reads CATSRDEGPDTEAFF. CDR3 nucleotides: TGTGCCACCAGCAGAGATGAGGGTCCGGACACTGAAGCTTTCTTT. Full variable domain (missing parts from reference TRBV15 and TRBJ1-1): DAMVIQNPRYQVTQFGKPVTLSCSQTLNHNVMYWYQQKSSQAPKLLFHYYDKDFNNEADTPDNFQSRRPNTSFCFLDIRSPGLGDTAMYLCATSRDEGPDTEAFFGQGTRLTVV.

The chain is built from TRBV5-6 and TRBJ1-2; 9 positions match TRBD1. The length of the CDR3 is 15 residues. The trim removed 4 bases at V and 4 bases at J, leaving 8 bases unmatched. Looked up from germline, CDR1 is SGHDT and CDR2 is YYEEEE. CDR3 sequence (DNA): TGTGCCAGCAGCCGAGGGGGACAGGGAAGCTATGGCTACACCTTC. This sequence encodes CASSRGGQGSYGYTF.

V usage is TRBV7-9 and J usage is TRBJ2-2, with D perhaps matching TRBD2 (6 bases). The ends were cut back, 5 bases at V and 1 base at J, with 8 bases in the middle. The germline gives CDR1 SEHNR, CDR2 FQNEAQ (reference sequence). The CDR3 has 14 amino acids. In nucleotides, the CDR3 is TGTGCCAGCAGCCCTAGCGTGAACACCGGGGAGCTGTTTTTT. Translating gives CASSPSVNTGELFF.

The V call is TRBV2, the J call TRBJ2-5; D possibly corresponds to TRBD2 (6 bases). The V gene's germline CDR1 is SNHLY and CDR2 FYNNEI. The CDR3 runs 12 residues. V was trimmed by 3 bases and J by 4 bases, leaving 6 bases between them. The CDR3 is CASSEGGETQYF. CDR3 nucleotides: TGTGCCAGCAGTGAGGGGGGAGAGACCCAGTACTTC.

This clone has just a few counts. The CDR3 spells CASSAAGNTEAFF. DNA of the CDR3: TGTGCCAGTAGTGCGGCGGGGAACACTGAAGCTTTCTTT. The chain employs TRBV19 and TRBJ1-1; no firm D call. Looked up from germline, CDR1 is LNHDA and CDR2 is SQIVND (reference sequence). The V end was cut by 5 bases, the J end by 1 base, with 8 bases between. CDR3 length: 13 residues.

The chain has TRBV19 and TRBJ1-5; 9 nucleotides line up with TRBD1. This CDR3 spans 14 amino acids. After removal of 7 bases from V and 6 bases from J, the junction contained 7 bases not matched to a gene. Germline V gene lookup returns CDR1 LNHDA and CDR2 SQIVND (reference sequence). In DNA, the CDR3 is TGTGCCAGTACCGGGACAGGGAAGGGTCAGCCCCAGCATTTT. It specifies CASTGTGKGQPQHF. The whole variable domain, filled in from reference TRBV19 and TRBJ1-5, reads DGGITQSPKYLFRKEGQNVTLSCEQNLNHDAMYWYRQDPGQGLRLIYYSQIVNDFQKGDIAEGYSVSREKKESFPLTVTSAQKNPTAFYLCASTGTGKGQPQHFGDGTRLSIL.

CDR3 sequence reads: CASSSPGRLTGELFF. The DNA of the CDR3 is TGTGCCAGCAGCTCGCCGGGGCGACTCACCGGGGAGCTGTTTTTT. The chain is built from TRBV7-2 and TRBJ2-2; D is tentatively TRBD1 or TRBD2 (5 bases each). The CDR3 loop spans 15 amino acids. V dropped 4 bases and J dropped 4 bases, with 13 bases sitting between them. Germline loops: CDR1 SGHTA, CDR2 FQGNSA.

V usage is TRBV2 and J usage is TRBJ2-6, with 7 bases matching TRBD1. Germline trimming cut 7 bases from V and 4 bases from J; bases unmatched to any gene: 16. Germline CDR1 and CDR2: SNHLY and FYNNEI. The CDR3 is 18 residues long. The CDR3 DNA follows: TGTGCCAGCATATGGACAGGCGGTAAATTCTCCGGGGCCAACGTCCTGACTTTC. Translation gives CASIWTGGKFSGANVLTF.

In this sample, this clone turned up a few times. V gene TRBV10-3 combines with J gene TRBJ2-5; TRBD2 is a possible D gene (7 bases). The CDR3 sequence is 14 residues long. The V end lost 2 bases, the J end lost 1 base, and 8 bases lay between the germline ends. Germline loops: CDR1 ENHRY, CDR2 SYGVKD. The CDR3 region is CAISERGAQETQYF. The CDR3 DNA reads TGTGCCATCAGTGAGCGGGGGGCCCAAGAGACCCAGTACTTC.

J is TRBJ2-3 and V is TRBV30; D perhaps matches TRBD1 (6 bases). The germline V and J ends were trimmed by 6 bases and 0 bases, with 19 bases remaining between them. This CDR3 spans 16 amino acids. Germline loops: CDR1 GTSNPN, CDR2 SVGIG (reference sequence). The CDR3 protein is CACLREGTTSTDTQYF. Written as DNA, the CDR3 is TGTGCCTGTCTCAGAGAAGGGACAACTAGCACAGATACGCAGTATTTT.

The sample holds one count of this clone. The J gene is TRBJ2-3, the V gene TRBV4-2, with 8 bases that match TRBD2. The V segment lost 0 bases and the J segment 0 bases; nucleotides outside the gene matches: 5. The CDR3 totals 17 residues. Looked up from germline, CDR1 is LGHNA and CDR2 is YNFKEQ. CDR3 region: CASSQDFSGGSTDTQYF. The CDR3 nucleotides are TGTGCCAGCAGCCAAGATTTCAGCGGGGGTAGCACAGATACGCAGTATTTT.

V is TRBV11-2 and J is TRBJ2-1, with D perhaps TRBD1 (6 bases). Germline lookup yields CDR1 SGHAT and CDR2 FQNNGV. This CDR3 contains 16 residues. The V and J ends lost 4 bases and 4 bases respectively, with 17 bases between them. The CDR3 region is CASSSRSRDTYNEQFF. In nucleotides, the CDR3 is TGTGCCAGCAGCTCTAGGTCCCGGGACACTTACAATGAGCAGTTCTTC.

The genes are TRBV15 and TRBJ2-1; no reliable D call. Per the germline V gene, CDR1 is LNHNV and CDR2 is YYDKDF (reference sequence). Trimming shortened V by 2 bases and J by 6 bases, and 11 bases separated the two germline ends. The length of the CDR3 is 14 residues. CDR3 DNA sequence: TGTGCCACCAGCAGAAACTGGGCCGGCAATGAGCAGTTCTTC. Amino acid sequence: CATSRNWAGNEQFF.

As DNA, the CDR3 is TGTGCCTGGAGTCCCTCCACTTTAAATAGTGGCTATGGCTACACCTTC. Translating gives CAWSPSTLNSGYGYTF. This chain joins TRBV30 and TRBJ1-2; no reliable D call. V lost 2 bases and J 4 bases, leaving 20 bases between the germline ends. CDR1 is GTSNPN, CDR2 SVGIG, per germline (reference sequence). CDR3 length equals 16 residues.